These 9 T cell receptor beta chains were all obtained from the same sample, sequenced in a study of Ad26.COV2.S vaccination and SARS-CoV-2 variants. Sample treatment: roughly 19 received Ad26.COV2.S at low or high dose, single or two shots; about 5 received placebo; per-sample allocation not given. Samples were taken on day 63 after the first vaccine or placebo injection. The data were produced by immunoSEQ multiplex PCR, yet TCRdb's version contains in-frame clones alone and is incomplete. The sample contains roughly 500,000 clones, roughly 89% of which appear only once. The sample consisted of peripheral blood, taken in a trial of Ad26.COV2.S vaccine versus placebo. Receptor source: a person aged 18-60 years who received the Ad26.COV2.S COVID-19 vaccine or a placebo.

V and J are TRBV29-1 and TRBJ1-5; D gene unclear. CDR1 is SQVTM and CDR2 is ANQGSEA in the germline V gene. The CDR3 is 15 residues long. V was shortened by 5 bases and J by 3 bases, with 17 bases between the two germline ends. CDR3 protein: CSVWEGMGNNQPQHF. In nucleotides, the CDR3 is TGCAGCGTTTGGGAGGGTATGGGGAACAATCAGCCCCAGCATTTT.

V usage is TRBV9 and J usage is TRBJ1-2; no clear D gene. CDR1 and CDR2 (germline): SGDLS, YYNGEE. The CDR3 extends over 15 amino acids. V lost 2 bases and J lost 0, with 11 bases in between. CDR3 sequence reads: CASSVDLLTNYGYTF. The CDR3 nucleotides are TGTGCCAGCAGCGTTGACCTACTCACTAACTATGGCTACACCTTC.

The V call is TRBV13, the J call TRBJ1-2; perhaps TRBD1 as D (5 bases). Germline V gene data show CDR1 as PRHDT and CDR2 as FYEKMQ (reference sequence). V lost 5 bases to trimming and J lost 11 bases, with 15 bases between them. The CDR3 is 12 residues long. CDR3: CASSPGSHTYTF. The CDR3 bases are TGTGCCAGCAGCCCAGGGAGCCACACTTACACCTTC.

The chain carries TRBV19 and TRBJ1-2; perhaps TRBD1 as D (6 bases). Germline V gene data show CDR1 as LNHDA and CDR2 as SQIVND (reference sequence). The CDR3 runs 14 residues. The V gene lost 6 bases and the J gene lost 2 bases, with 13 bases spanning the gap. The CDR3 loop reads CASRRDNYNYGYTF. The CDR3 nucleotides are TGTGCCAGTAGGAGGGACAACTACAACTATGGCTACACCTTC.

This chain connects TRBV3-1 (or the pseudogene TRBV3-2) to TRBJ2-5; the D gene could be TRBD1 or TRBD2 (7 bases each). The CDR3 loop spans 14 amino acids. Trimming removed 6 bases from V and 1 base from J, with 12 bases in between. Germline CDR1 is LGHDT and CDR2 is YNNKEL (reference sequence). CDR3 in DNA: TGTGCCAGCAGGCAGGGGGGGTCCCAAGAGACCCAGTACTTC. Translation gives CASRQGGSQETQYF.

The chain links TRBV19 to TRBJ2-3; no clear D. Deletions cut 3 bases from V and 1 base from J, with 8 bases between. CDR1 LNHDA and CDR2 SQIVND come from the germline V gene (reference sequence). The CDR3 is made up of 14 amino acids. CDR3 residues: CASSIGPGTDTQYF. The CDR3 bases are TGTGCCAGTAGTATTGGGCCAGGCACAGATACGCAGTATTTT.

The chain links TRBV3-1 (or the pseudogene TRBV3-2) to TRBJ2-7, with D unresolved. The CDR3 extends over 12 amino acids. CDR1 is LGHDT, CDR2 YNNKEL, per germline (reference sequence). V dropped 1 base and J dropped 7 bases, with 8 bases sitting between them. The CDR3 DNA follows: TGTGCCAGCAGCCAAGCCTCCGTGGAGCAGTACTTC. As protein: CASSQASVEQYF.

Only a few counts were recorded for this clone. The rearrangement joins TRBV27 to TRBJ1-5, with a possible D match to TRBD1 (5 bases). Germline V gene sequence: CDR1 MNHEY, CDR2 SMNVEV (reference sequence). This CDR3 is 17 amino acids long. V lost 4 bases and J 1 base, leaving 17 bases between the germline ends. The CDR3 DNA follows: TGTGCCAGCAGTTCCCTTGGGGCTGGGTTCAGCAATCAGCCCCAGCATTTT. Protein sequence: CASSSLGAGFSNQPQHF.

The chain is built from TRBV10-2 and TRBJ2-1; D perhaps matches TRBD2 (5 bases). Per the germline V gene, CDR1 is WSHSY and CDR2 is SAAADI. Trimming shortened V by 5 bases and J by 6 bases, and 8 bases separated the two germline ends. This CDR3 spans 12 amino acids. The CDR3 is CASSRAGNEQFF. The CDR3 DNA reads TGCGCCAGCAGTCGGGCGGGCAATGAGCAGTTCTTC.